A single sample gave rise to the 8 T cell receptor beta chains below, sequenced in a study of T cells in Graves' hyperthyroidism and ophthalmopathy. Regions amplified from RNA transcripts were the TCR beta CDR3 regions. HTBI primers were used for first-round RT-PCR of the TCR CDR3. TCRdb fed the multiplex PCR reads into MiXCR, producing one record per CDR3 protein. Among about 740,000 distinct CDR3 sequences listed, 12% to 15% were seen once. The sample consisted of blood. Source of these receptors: a woman under 30 with Graves' hyperthyroidism.

Many counts were recorded for this clonotype. The genes are TRBV10-1 and TRBJ2-1; D not certain. Germline assignment: CDR1 WNHNN and CDR2 SYGVQD (reference sequence). Trimming pared 2 bases from V and 3 bases from J, leaving 5 bases between. There are 13 residues in the CDR3. CDR3 DNA sequence: TGCGCCAGCAGTGAGACGAACTACAATGAGCAGTTCTTC. This gives the protein CASSETNYNEQFF.

This clonotype was observed a few times. CDR3 protein: CASSSLRQGGAEAFF. The CDR3 DNA sequence: TGTGCCAGCAGTTCCCTCCGACAGGGGGGCGCTGAAGCTTTCTTT. This rearrangement joins TRBV28 to TRBJ1-1, with 9 positions matching TRBD1. The V gene end was trimmed by 4 bases and the J gene end by 6 bases; junction bases not matched to a gene: 9. The V gene's germline CDR1 is MDHEN and CDR2 SYDVKM. The CDR3 has 15 amino acids.

Concerning this clonotype itself: A much bigger clone sits one base away, suggesting this may be a read error. The J gene is TRBJ2-1, the V gene TRBV27, with 7 bases that match TRBD2. CDR3 size: 14 residues. Germline trimming cut 4 bases from V and 12 bases from J; bases unmatched to any gene: 12. Germline V gives CDR1 MNHEY, CDR2 SMNVEV (reference sequence). The CDR3 loop reads CASSSLTSFHGQFF. The CDR3 bases are TGTGCCAGCAGTTCCCTGACTAGCTTCCATGGGCAGTTCTTC.

This clonotype has more than one count but fewer than ten. The chain links TRBV19 to TRBJ2-1; the match to TRBD1 covers 7 bases. Germline CDR1 and CDR2: LNHDA and SQIVND (reference sequence). The CDR3 spans 14 residues. V shed 6 bases and J 9 bases; nucleotides not matched to a gene: 11. The CDR3 DNA reads TGTGCCAGTAGCCTACAGGGGCATTGGGGTGAGCAGTTCTTC. Protein sequence: CASSLQGHWGEQFF.

This clonotype was counted ten times or more. The chain carries TRBV10-3 and TRBJ1-2; a weak D match, TRBD1 (6 bases). The length of the CDR3 is 16 residues. Germline lookup yields CDR1 ENHRY and CDR2 SYGVKD. Trimming took off 0 bases at V and 3 bases at J, with 14 bases between the two ends. This CDR3 reads CAISESGTPGDYGYTF. The CDR3 nucleotides are TGTGCCATCAGTGAGTCGGGGACACCAGGGGACTATGGCTACACCTTC.

This clonotype was found many times. J is TRBJ1-4 and V is TRBV12-3 or TRBV12-4; D is possibly TRBD1 (5 bases). The CDR3 extends over 15 amino acids. Trimming pared 5 bases from V and 2 bases from J, leaving 12 bases between. DNA for the CDR3: TGTGCCAGCAGTACAAGGACAACGACTAATGAAAAACTGTTTTTT. This codes for CASSTRTTTNEKLFF.

V usage is TRBV10-1 and J usage is TRBJ2-3; 7 bases fit TRBD2. The CDR3 runs to 13 residues. V lost 0 bases, J lost 6 bases, and 0 bases stayed unmatched. Looked up from germline, CDR1 is WNHNN and CDR2 is SYGVQD (reference sequence). CDR3 amino acids: CASSESGGDTQYF. The CDR3 coding sequence is TGCGCCAGCAGTGAGTCCGGGGGGGATACGCAGTATTTT.

The chain couples TRBV7-3 to TRBJ2-1; tentative D call: TRBD2 (6 bases). The CDR3 consists of 16 residues. The germline gives CDR1 SGHTA, CDR2 FQGTGA. V lost 2 bases and J lost 0, with 11 bases in between. This chain's CDR3 is CASSLVEGPSYNEQFF. The CDR3 DNA is TGTGCCAGCAGCTTAGTGGAGGGTCCCTCCTACAATGAGCAGTTCTTC.